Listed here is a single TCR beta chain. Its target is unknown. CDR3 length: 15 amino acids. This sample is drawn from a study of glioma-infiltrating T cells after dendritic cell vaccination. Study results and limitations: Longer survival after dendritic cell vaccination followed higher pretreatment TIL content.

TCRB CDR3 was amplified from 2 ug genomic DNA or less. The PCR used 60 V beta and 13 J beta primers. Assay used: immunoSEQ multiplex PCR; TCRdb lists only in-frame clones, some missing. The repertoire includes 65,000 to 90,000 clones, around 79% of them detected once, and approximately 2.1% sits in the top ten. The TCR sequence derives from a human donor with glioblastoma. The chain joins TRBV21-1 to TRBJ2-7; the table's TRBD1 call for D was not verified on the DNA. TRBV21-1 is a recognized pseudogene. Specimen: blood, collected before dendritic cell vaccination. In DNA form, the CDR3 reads TGTGCCAGCAGCAAATTGTCATGCCCAGATATGGAGCAGTACTTC. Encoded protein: CASSKLSCPDMEQYF.